The 27 T cell receptor beta chains below were found in one sample sequenced in a study of blood T cell repertoires in COVID-19. Generated by immunoSEQ multiplex PCR, the TCRdb table keeps only in-frame clones and is missing some. Among tens of thousands of clones listed, around 89% were seen once. Sequencing used peripheral blood. The receptors come from a woman aged 80 or over with acute or convalescent COVID-19.

V is TRBV7-2 and J is TRBJ2-7, with TRBD2 matching 15 bases. Trimming at V came to 5 bases and at J to 5 bases, leaving 13 bases not matched to a gene. The CDR3 covers 18 residues. Germline-derived CDR1 and CDR2 are SGHTA and FQGNSA. The CDR3 region is CASSLRTSGGAGWNEQYF. CDR3 DNA: TGTGCCAGCAGCCTCCGGACTAGCGGGGGGGCCGGGTGGAACGAGCAGTACTTC.

The chain combines TRBV18 with TRBJ2-7, with a possible D match to TRBD1 (5 bases). Germline V CDR1 and CDR2: KGHSH, LQKENI. The CDR3 runs to 15 residues. V dropped 3 bases and J dropped 3 bases, with 15 bases sitting between them. The CDR3 nucleotides are TGTGCCAGCTCACCTAGGGGAAAAAACTTCTACGAGCAGTACTTC. It yields the protein CASSPRGKNFYEQYF. Drawing the rest from reference TRBV18 and TRBJ2-7, the complete variable domain is NAGVMQNPRHLVRRRGQEARLRCSPMKGHSHVYWYRQLPEEGLKFMVYLQKENIIDESGMPKERFSAEFPKEGPSILRIQQVVRGDSAAYFCASSPRGKNFYEQYFGPGTRLTVT.

A word on this clone: The junction shows a germline mismatch at one end, possibly a read error. The CDR3 spells CATSGGRGVNTGELFF. The CDR3 region has the DNA TGTGCCACAAGTGGCGGCCGCGGGGTGAACACCGGGGAGCTGTTTTTT. V and J are TRBV24-1 and TRBJ2-2; TRBD2 might be the D (6 bases). This CDR3 has 16 amino acids. CDR1 is KGHDR and CDR2 is SFDVKD in the germline V gene.

The chain carries TRBV7-3 and TRBJ1-5; D may be TRBD1 (5 bases). The CDR3 runs to 14 residues. The germline gives CDR1 SGHTA, CDR2 FQGTGA. V was shortened by 3 bases and J by 6 bases, with 12 bases between the two germline ends. The CDR3 nucleotides are TGTGCCAGCAGCTTGGGGGGGGACGGTCAGCCCCAGCATTTT. It encodes CASSLGGDGQPQHF.

The chain uses TRBV5-1 and TRBJ2-7, with TRBD1 identical over 7 bases. This CDR3 has 14 residues. Germline assignment: CDR1 SGHRS and CDR2 YFSETQ. The ends lost 6 bases at V and 0 bases at J; junction bases unmatched: 6. The CDR3 region has the DNA TGCGCCAGCACCATTACAGGGGACTCCTACGAGCAGTACTTC. Its protein is CASTITGDSYEQYF.

The genes are TRBV10-3 and TRBJ1-2, with D tentatively TRBD1 (6 bases). The CDR3 is 14 amino acids. From germline, CDR1 is ENHRY and CDR2 SYGVKD. Trimming took off 5 bases at V and 6 bases at J, with 16 bases between the two ends. The CDR3 is CAISSRQVMDGYTF. The CDR3 DNA reads as TGTGCCATCAGTTCCCGACAGGTTATGGATGGCTACACCTTC.

This clone was seen only once. The V call is TRBV5-1, the J call TRBJ1-1; tentatively, D is TRBD1 (5 bases). V shed 4 bases and J shed 4 bases, with 14 bases lying between them. This CDR3 comprises 14 residues. Germline V lookup: CDR1 SGHRS, CDR2 YFSETQ. The CDR3 DNA is TGCGCCAGCAGCGCTGGACAATGGGGCACTGAAGCTTTCTTT. Its translation: CASSAGQWGTEAFF.

This clone was found once. The J gene is TRBJ1-4, the V gene TRBV19; TRBD1 might be the D (6 bases). The CDR3 runs to 15 residues. Trimming left V 6 bases short and J 1 base short, with 12 bases between. Germline CDR1 reads LNHDA; CDR2 reads SQIVND (reference sequence). The CDR3 loop is CASSPRTETNEKLFF. In nucleotides, the CDR3 is TGTGCCAGTAGCCCCCGGACAGAAACTAATGAAAAACTGTTTTTT.

The chain recombines TRBV6-1 with TRBJ2-3; possibly TRBD1 for D (6 bases). Germline-derived CDR1 and CDR2 are MNHNS and SASEGT. Trimming took 0 bases from V and 4 from J, leaving 23 bases between them. The CDR3 has 19 residues. The CDR3 sequence is CASSEATGTRISSPDTQYF. CDR3 DNA sequence: TGTGCCAGCAGTGAAGCTACCGGGACAAGGATTTCTTCCCCAGATACGCAGTATTTT.

This chain connects TRBV5-4 to TRBJ2-1; 11 nucleotides line up with TRBD2. The CDR3 consists of 16 residues. Germline assignment: CDR1 SGHNT and CDR2 YYREEE (reference sequence). V was pared by 5 bases and J by 2 bases, with 6 bases of the junction left unmatched. CDR3 sequence reads: CASRSSSGGPYNEQFF. The CDR3 bases are TGTGCCAGCAGGTCTTCTAGCGGGGGGCCCTACAATGAGCAGTTCTTC.

The chain is built from TRBV5-1 and TRBJ2-3; 7 nucleotides match TRBD1. The germline gives CDR1 SGHRS, CDR2 YFSETQ. CDR3 length: 14 residues. V was pared by 2 bases and J by 4 bases, with 4 bases of the junction left unmatched. The CDR3 protein is CASSLGGNPDTQYF. CDR3 nucleotide sequence: TGCGCCAGCAGCTTAGGGGGCAACCCAGATACGCAGTATTTT. Looking up the rest from reference TRBV5-1 and TRBJ2-3 gives the full variable domain: KAGVTQTPRYLIKTRGQQVTLSCSPISGHRSVSWYQQTPGQGLQFLFEYFSETQRNKGNFPGRFSGRQFSNSRSEMNVSTLELGDSALYLCASSLGGNPDTQYFGPGTRLTVL.

The gene calls are TRBV19 and TRBJ1-2, with D possibly matching TRBD1 (5 bases). Germline CDR1 and CDR2: LNHDA and SQIVND (reference sequence). There are 14 residues in the CDR3. V gave up 2 bases and J gave up 4 bases, with 11 bases separating them. The CDR3 sequence: CASSITTGPYGYTF. The CDR3 DNA is TGTGCCAGTAGTATAACCACAGGCCCCTATGGCTACACCTTC.

This rearrangement joins TRBV3-1 (or the pseudogene TRBV3-2) to TRBJ2-7; D might be TRBD1 (6 bases). V lost 0 bases, J lost 3 bases, and 15 bases lay in between. In germline, CDR1 is LGHDT, CDR2 YNNKEL (reference sequence). This CDR3 contains 16 residues. CDR3 protein: CASSQEGPTGHYEQYF. As DNA, the CDR3 is TGTGCCAGCAGCCAAGAGGGTCCGACAGGCCACTACGAGCAGTACTTC.

V is TRBV11-3 and J is TRBJ2-2, with 11 bases lining up with TRBD1. The CDR3 covers 15 residues. The trim removed 5 bases at V and 6 bases at J, leaving 5 bases unmatched. The germline gives CDR1 SGHNT, CDR2 YENEEA. The chain's CDR3 is CASSPGQGAAGELFF. As DNA, the CDR3 is TGTGCCAGCAGCCCAGGACAGGGGGCGGCCGGGGAGCTGTTTTTT. Full variable domain (remainder filled in from reference TRBV11-3 and TRBJ2-2): EAGVVQSPRYKIIEKKQPVAFWCNPISGHNTLYWYLQNLGQGPELLIRYENEEAVDDSQLPKDRFSAERLKGVDSTLKIQPAELGDSAVYLCASSPGQGAAGELFFGEGSRLTVL.

The chain carries TRBV24-1 and TRBJ2-2; D ambiguous. Trimming took off 2 bases at V and 8 bases at J, with 11 bases between the two ends. The CDR3 runs 14 residues. CDR1 is KGHDR and CDR2 is SFDVKD in the germline V gene. The CDR3 region is CATSDSGPIGELFF. CDR3 sequence (DNA): TGTGCCACCAGTGATTCAGGTCCGATAGGGGAGCTGTTTTTT.

The chain has TRBV30 and TRBJ2-1; 10 bases match TRBD2. V shed 2 bases and J 2 bases; nucleotides not matched to a gene: 3. This CDR3 region has 15 residues. CDR1 is GTSNPN, CDR2 SVGIG, per germline (reference sequence). CDR3 DNA: TGTGCCTGGAGTAAGCGGGGGGGCCCCTACAATGAGCAGTTCTTC. Encoded protein: CAWSKRGGPYNEQFF.

The genes are TRBV9 and TRBJ2-6; 9 bases fit TRBD1. The CDR3 is 15 amino acids. CDR1 SGDLS and CDR2 YYNGEE come from the germline V gene. Trimming at V came to 4 bases and at J to 2 bases, leaving 1 base not matched to a gene. The CDR3 DNA reads as TGTGCCAGCAGCAGACAGGGGGCTGGGGCCAACGTCCTGACTTTC. It specifies CASSRQGAGANVLTF.

V gene TRBV5-4 combines with J gene TRBJ2-7; 7 bases fit TRBD1. CDR1 and CDR2 from the germline V gene are SGHNT and YYREEE (reference sequence). The CDR3 is made up of 15 amino acids. With V trimmed by 0 bases and J by 2 bases, 5 bases remained unmatched. In DNA form, the CDR3 reads TGTGCCAGCAGCTTGGGCCTCGGGACAGCCTACGAGCAGTACTTC. This translates into CASSLGLGTAYEQYF. Full variable domain (outside the CDR3, taken from reference TRBV5-4 and TRBJ2-7): ETGVTQSPTHLIKTRGQQVTLRCSSQSGHNTVSWYQQALGQGPQFIFQYYREEENGRGNFPPRFSGLQFPNYSSELNVNALELDDSALYLCASSLGLGTAYEQYFGPGTRLTVT.

The chain links TRBV5-6 to TRBJ2-1; possible D gene TRBD1, 6 bases. Germline V gene sequence: CDR1 SGHDT, CDR2 YYEEEE. V gave up 0 bases and J gave up 3 bases, with 16 bases separating them. CDR3 length: 17 residues. The CDR3 bases are TGTGCCAGCAGCTTGGCGGTGGGTACAGGGTTCTACAATGAGCAGTTCTTC. Translating it yields CASSLAVGTGFYNEQFF.

This clone came up once. The V gene is TRBV6-1, the J gene TRBJ2-1; 13 bases map to TRBD2. There are 18 residues in the CDR3. Germline V gene lookup returns CDR1 MNHNS and CDR2 SASEGT. The V gene end was trimmed by 2 bases and the J gene end by 0 bases; junction bases not matched to a gene: 4. In DNA form, the CDR3 reads TGTGCCAGCAGTGAACGTACTAGCGGGAGGGCCTCCTACAATGAGCAGTTCTTC. Its translation: CASSERTSGRASYNEQFF.

V gene TRBV11-2 combines with J gene TRBJ2-5, with 10 bases fitting TRBD2. Germline CDR1 reads SGHAT; CDR2 reads FQNNGV. J lost 2 bases, V lost 0 bases, and 6 bases had no gene match. This CDR3 is 17 amino acids long. The CDR3 spells CASSLDLAAGGQETQYF. CDR3 bases: TGTGCCAGCAGCTTAGATTTGGCAGCGGGGGGGCAAGAGACCCAGTACTTC.

This chain connects TRBV19 to TRBJ2-3, with 7 nucleotides matching TRBD2. V trimming: 8 bases; J trimming: 1 base; junction bases outside the gene matches: 3. The germline gives CDR1 LNHDA, CDR2 SQIVND (reference sequence). CDR3 length equals 13 residues. The CDR3 DNA follows: TGTGCCAGTGTCCTAGCGGGCACAGATACGCAGTATTTT. Its protein product is CASVLAGTDTQYF.

V is TRBV18 and J is TRBJ1-5; D possibly corresponds to TRBD1 (6 bases). The CDR3 length is 14 residues. CDR1 is KGHSH and CDR2 is LQKENI in the germline V gene. Trimming removed 4 bases from V and 8 bases from J, with 15 bases in between. The CDR3 DNA follows: TGTGCCAGCTCACTATCGACTTACAGGGAGCCCCAGCATTTT. Its translation: CASSLSTYREPQHF.

V usage is TRBV5-1 and J usage is TRBJ2-1, with a possible D match to TRBD2 (6 bases). CDR1 is SGHRS and CDR2 is YFSETQ in the germline V gene. CDR3 length: 17 residues. Trimming shortened V by 4 bases and J by 4 bases, and 21 bases separated the two germline ends. The chain's CDR3 is CASSLPREGGGYNEQFF. CDR3 DNA sequence: TGCGCCAGCAGCCTCCCCCGAGAGGGAGGAGGGTACAATGAGCAGTTCTTC.

This chain links TRBV2 with TRBJ2-1, with 11 bases matching TRBD2. CDR1 and CDR2 from the germline V gene are SNHLY and FYNNEI. The V gene end was trimmed by 3 bases and the J gene end by 4 bases; junction bases not matched to a gene: 8. The CDR3 spans 17 residues. The CDR3 loop reads CASSDLILAGDYNEQFF. The CDR3 DNA sequence: TGTGCCAGCAGTGACCTTATACTAGCGGGGGATTACAATGAGCAGTTCTTC.

Only a few counts were recorded for this clone. The genes are TRBV5-1 and TRBJ1-2; D is uncertain. Germline lookup yields CDR1 SGHRS and CDR2 YFSETQ. This CDR3 region has 14 residues. V lost 1 base and J 7 bases, leaving 14 bases between the germline ends. For the CDR3, the DNA is TGCGCCAGCAGCTTGAGCGGGGATAGGAGTGGCTACACCTTC. This translates into CASSLSGDRSGYTF.

This clone appeared a few times. The chain links TRBV15 to TRBJ2-1, with 9 bases matching TRBD2. Trimming at V came to 3 bases and at J to 5 bases, leaving 5 bases not matched to a gene. There are 15 residues in the CDR3. The V gene's germline CDR1 is LNHNV and CDR2 YYDKDF (reference sequence). The CDR3 DNA reads TGTGCCACCAGCAGGACCCTAGCGGGGAACAATGAGCAGTTCTTC. It translates to CATSRTLAGNNEQFF. Complete variable domain (other parts from reference TRBV15 and TRBJ2-1): DAMVIQNPRYQVTQFGKPVTLSCSQTLNHNVMYWYQQKSSQAPKLLFHYYDKDFNNEADTPDNFQSRRPNTSFCFLDIRSPGLGDTAMYLCATSRTLAGNNEQFFGPGTRLTVL.